Given below is one T cell receptor (beta chain) in context. Its matching antigen is unknown. This sample is drawn from a study of cytomegalovirus exposure and HLA in healthy donors. Study-wide results and limits: A later analysis linked a missense DCLRE1C variant to TCR beta V- and J-gene trimming. Later work showed greater clonal expansion in HLA-associated TCR beta chains than in equally common others.

Trimming pared 0 bases from V and 2 bases from J, leaving 7 bases between. Germline V gives CDR1 MNHEY, CDR2 SVGAGI. There are 14 residues in the CDR3. In the PCR, 60 Vbeta and 13 Jbeta primers were used. Measured with immunoSEQ multiplex PCR; TCRdb has only the in-frame clones, and not every one. The sample holds roughly 120,000 clones, around 85% seen once. The rearrangement joins TRBV6-5 to TRBJ1-2; D is perhaps TRBD1 (5 bases). Sequences were obtained from PBMCs. This TCR derives from a middle-aged man in good health and CMV-seronegative. CDR3 DNA sequence: TGTGCCAGCAGTTACTCGAAGGGGAACTATGGCTACACCTTC. Its translation is CASSYSKGNYGYTF.